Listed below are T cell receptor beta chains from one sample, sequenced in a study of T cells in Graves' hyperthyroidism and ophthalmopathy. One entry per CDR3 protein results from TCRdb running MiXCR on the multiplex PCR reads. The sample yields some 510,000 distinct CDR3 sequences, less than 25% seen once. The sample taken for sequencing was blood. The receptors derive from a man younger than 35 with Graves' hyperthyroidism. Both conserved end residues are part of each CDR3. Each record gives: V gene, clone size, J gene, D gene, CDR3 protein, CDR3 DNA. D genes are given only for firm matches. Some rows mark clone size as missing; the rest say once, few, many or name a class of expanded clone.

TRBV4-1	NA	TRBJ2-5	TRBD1	CASSTTGSETQYF	TGCGCCAGCAGCACGACAGGGTCCGAGACCCAGTACTTC
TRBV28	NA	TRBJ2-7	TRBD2	CATSWRRTSGNRQYF	TGTGCCACCTCCTGGCGAAGGACTAGCGGCAATAGGCAGTACTTC
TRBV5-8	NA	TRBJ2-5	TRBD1	CASSLGTGGAGETQYF	TGTGCCAGCAGCTTGGGGACAGGGGGCGCAGGAGAGACCCAGTACTTC
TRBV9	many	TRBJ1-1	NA	CASSVVGSDSSAFF	TGTGCCAGCAGCGTAGTCGGGTCTGATAGTTCGGCTTTCTTT
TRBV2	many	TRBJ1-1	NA	CASSEGREGLNTEAFF	TGTGCCAGCAGTGAGGGACGGGAGGGGCTGAACACTGAAGCTTTCTTT
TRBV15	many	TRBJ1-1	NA	CATSRDASLNTEAFF	TGTGCCACCAGCAGAGACGCTTCCCTGAACACTGAAGCTTTCTTT
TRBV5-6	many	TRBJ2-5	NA	CASSLGVGRQETQYF	TGTGCCAGCAGCTTGGGAGTTGGACGCCAAGAGACCCAGTACTTC
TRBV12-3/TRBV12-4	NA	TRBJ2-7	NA	CASSIEGHYEQYF	TGTGCCAGCAGTATAGAAGGGCATTACGAGCAGTACTTC
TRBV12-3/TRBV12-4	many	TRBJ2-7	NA	CASSLTRGYEQYF	TGTGCCAGCAGTTTAACCCGGGGGTACGAGCAGTACTTC
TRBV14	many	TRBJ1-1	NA	CASSLLPGNTEAFF	TGTGCCAGCAGCTTACTCCCGGGGAACACTGAAGCTTTCTTT
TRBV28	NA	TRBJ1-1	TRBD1	CASSLRGRGMNAEAFF	TGTGCCAGCAGTTTAAGGGGGCGCGGAATGAACGCTGAAGCTTTCTTT
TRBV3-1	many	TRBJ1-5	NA	CASSQSGVGRNQPQHF	TGTGCCAGCAGCCAATCAGGAGTCGGACGCAATCAGCCCCAGCATTTT
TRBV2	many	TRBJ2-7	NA	CASSAEAAQYF	TGTGCCAGCAGTGCCGAGGCAGCTCAGTACTTC
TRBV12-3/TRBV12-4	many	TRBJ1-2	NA	CASSFDGRANYGYTF	TGTGCCAGCAGTTTCGACGGAAGAGCTAACTATGGCTACACCTTC
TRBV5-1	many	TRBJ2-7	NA	CASSRDADYEQYF	TGCGCCAGCAGCAGGGACGCCGACTACGAGCAGTACTTC
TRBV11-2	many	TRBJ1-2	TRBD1	CASSLGQGFDYGYTF	TGTGCCAGCAGCTTAGGACAGGGGTTTGACTATGGCTACACCTTC
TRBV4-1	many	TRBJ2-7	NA	CASSQDLRESSYEQYF	TGCGCCAGCAGCCAAGATTTACGAGAGAGCTCCTACGAGCAGTACTTC
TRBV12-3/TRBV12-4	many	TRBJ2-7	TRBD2	CASSAPRTSGTYEQYF	TGTGCCAGCAGTGCTCCTCGGACTAGCGGCACCTACGAGCAGTACTTC
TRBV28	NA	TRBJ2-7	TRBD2	CASTGLAGGGNEQYF	TGTGCCAGCACCGGACTAGCGGGAGGCGGAAACGAGCAGTACTTC
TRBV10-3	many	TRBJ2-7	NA	CATGLTYEQYF	TGTGCCACGGGACTGACCTACGAGCAGTACTTC
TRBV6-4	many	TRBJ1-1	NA	CASSEAGRGRKTEAFF	TGTGCCAGCAGTGAGGCCGGTCGGGGTAGGAAAACTGAAGCTTTCTTT
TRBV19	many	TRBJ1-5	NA	CASSMRSGFDSNQPQHF	TGTGCCAGTAGTATGAGATCGGGTTTTGATAGCAATCAGCCCCAGCATTTT
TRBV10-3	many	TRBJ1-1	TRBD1	CAIRTTGGGNTEAFF	TGTGCCATCAGGACCACAGGGGGAGGGAACACTGAAGCTTTCTTT
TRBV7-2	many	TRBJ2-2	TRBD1	CASSGLLPGQGFSGTGELFF	TGTGCCAGCAGCGGGCTACTCCCGGGACAGGGCTTTTCGGGCACCGGGGAGCTGTTTTTT
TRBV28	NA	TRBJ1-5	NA	CASSFSRAGGQPQHF	TGTGCCAGCAGTTTTTCGAGGGCTGGTGGTCAGCCCCAGCATTTT
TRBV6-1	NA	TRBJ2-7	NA	CASSGAGTGSYEQYF	TGTGCCAGCAGTGGGGCCGGGACCGGATCCTACGAGCAGTACTTC
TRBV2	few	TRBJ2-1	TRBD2	CASSEEAGGPEEQFF	TGTGCCAGCAGTGAAGAAGCGGGGGGGCCGGAGGAGCAGTTCTTC
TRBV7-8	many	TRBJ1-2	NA	CASSLWAGDGYTF	TGTGCCAGCAGCTTATGGGCAGGGGACGGCTACACCTTC
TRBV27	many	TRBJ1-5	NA	CASSLSPRAGGNQPQHF	TGTGCCAGCAGTTTATCCCCGCGTGCAGGGGGCAATCAGCCCCAGCATTTT
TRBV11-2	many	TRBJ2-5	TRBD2	CASGSSGGGNQETQYF	TGTGCCAGCGGATCTTCTGGCGGGGGGAACCAAGAGACCCAGTACTTC
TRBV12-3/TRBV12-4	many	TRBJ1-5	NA	CASSWENQPQHF	TGTGCCAGCAGTTGGGAAAATCAGCCCCAGCATTTT
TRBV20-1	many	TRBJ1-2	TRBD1	CSLHSGQVYGYTF	TGCAGTCTACACTCAGGACAGGTCTATGGCTACACCTTC
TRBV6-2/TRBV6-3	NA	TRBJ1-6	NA	CASRRTGRNSPLHF	TGTGCCAGCAGACGAACAGGGCGTAATTCACCCCTCCACTTT
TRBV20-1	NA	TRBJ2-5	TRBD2	CSARDPAGGQETQYF	TGCAGTGCTAGAGATCCAGCGGGGGGGCAAGAGACCCAGTACTTC
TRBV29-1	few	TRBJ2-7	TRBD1	CSVLTGVHEQYF	TGCAGCGTTTTAACAGGGGTCCACGAGCAGTACTTC
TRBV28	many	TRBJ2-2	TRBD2	CASTSGGPNTGELFF	TGTGCCAGCACTAGCGGGGGCCCTAACACCGGGGAGCTGTTTTTT
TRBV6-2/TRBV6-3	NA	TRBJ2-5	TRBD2	CASSYPGRVKTQYF	TGTGCCAGCAGTTACCCCGGGAGGGTGAAGACCCAGTACTTC
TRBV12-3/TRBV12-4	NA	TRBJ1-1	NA	CASSLDSANTEAFF	TGTGCCAGCAGCCTCGACTCAGCGAACACTGAAGCTTTCTTT
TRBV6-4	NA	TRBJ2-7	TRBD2	CASSDSGSSYEQYF	TGTGCCAGCAGTGATAGCGGGAGTTCCTACGAGCAGTACTTC
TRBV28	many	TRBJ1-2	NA	CASSGGLDYGYTF	TGTGCCAGCAGCGGGGGGCTGGACTATGGCTACACCTTC
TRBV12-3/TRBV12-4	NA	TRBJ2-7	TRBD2	CASSHAMGGVLYEQYF	TGTGCCAGCAGCCACGCCATGGGGGGGGTCCTCTACGAGCAGTACTTC
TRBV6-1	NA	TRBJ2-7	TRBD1	CASSESGTGSEQYF	TGTGCCAGCAGTGAATCCGGGACAGGCTCCGAGCAGTACTTC
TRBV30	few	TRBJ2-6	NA	CACPRASGANVLTF	TGTGCCTGCCCCAGGGCTTCTGGGGCCAACGTCCTGACTTTC
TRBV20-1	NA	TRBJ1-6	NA	CSARDRALSSYNSPLHF	TGCAGTGCTAGAGATCGGGCTCTCAGCTCCTATAATTCACCCCTCCACTTT